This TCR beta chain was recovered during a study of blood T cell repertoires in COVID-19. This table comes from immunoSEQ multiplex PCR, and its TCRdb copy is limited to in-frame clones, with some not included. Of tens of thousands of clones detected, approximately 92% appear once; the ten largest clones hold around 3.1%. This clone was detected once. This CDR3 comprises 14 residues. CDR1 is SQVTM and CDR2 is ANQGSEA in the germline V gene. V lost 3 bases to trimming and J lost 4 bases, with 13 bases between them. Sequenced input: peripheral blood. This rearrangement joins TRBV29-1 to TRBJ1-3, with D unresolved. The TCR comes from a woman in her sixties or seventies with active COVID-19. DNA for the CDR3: TGCAGCGTTGAGAGTATTTCTAGGGGAAACACCATATATTTT. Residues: CSVESISRGNTIYF.